The entry below gives a single T cell receptor (beta chain) sequence along with its context. V dropped 5 bases and J dropped 2 bases, with 10 bases sitting between them. The germline V gene has CDR1 MNHEY and CDR2 SMNVEV (reference sequence). CDR3 length: 13 amino acids. Per the original methods: It was from reference gene primer amplification that nucleated cell counts were estimated. This table comes from immunoSEQ multiplex PCR, and its TCRdb copy is limited to in-frame clones, with some not included. That table gives V, J and clone size, and the DNA gave D and trimming. Among approximately 180,000 clones listed, nearly 90% were seen once. This sample is drawn from a study of blood T cell repertoires in COVID-19. At the level of the study: Researchers got acute and convalescent COVID-19 samples from the United States, Italy and Spain. T cells, B-cell-depleted T cells, or PBMCs provided the cDNA or gDNA that served as material.

The sample was peripheral blood. This chain joins TRBV27 and TRBJ2-7; D remains ambiguous. The origin of this receptor is a man in his 60s with active or convalescent COVID-19. The CDR3 loop reads CASSRKSAYEQYF. In nucleotides, the CDR3 is TGTGCCAGCAGTCGAAAATCGGCCTACGAGCAGTACTTC.